What follows are 8 T cell receptor beta chains derived from one specimen sequenced in a study of T cells after posttransplantation cyclophosphamide. Sampled 1 year posttransplant, controls received myeloablative marrow transplants, methotrexate and a calcineurin inhibitor. Sequencing was performed with immunoSEQ multiplex PCR; in TCRdb, only in-frame clones are kept and a portion is missing. This sample has 10,000 or so clones; about 81% occur once, and the top ten carry 3% to 4%. Here the sequenced sample was PBMCs, taken 350 to 400 days after allogeneic stem cell transplant with calcineurin inhibitor and methotrexate. These TCRs come from a male patient between 25 and 40 years old who received an allogeneic stem cell transplant from an unrelated donor, was CMV-positive, and had acute GVHD only. T cells may partly derive from the graft donor.

J is TRBJ2-3 and V is TRBV29-1; D uncertain. Germline V gene sequence: CDR1 SQVTM, CDR2 ANQGSEA. The CDR3 totals 15 residues. V dropped 4 bases and J dropped 1 base, with 15 bases sitting between them. The CDR3 spells CSVVDGLVGTDTQYF. The CDR3 coding sequence is TGCAGCGTTGTTGATGGTCTAGTGGGCACAGATACGCAGTATTTT.

CDR3 DNA: TGTGCCATCAGTGGGGTAGCGGGGAGCTCCTACGAGCAGTACTTC. Amino acids: CAISGVAGSSYEQYF. The chain couples TRBV10-3 to TRBJ2-7; the match to TRBD2 covers 8 bases. V lost 4 bases, J lost 0 bases, and 5 bases stayed unmatched. Germline V lookup: CDR1 ENHRY, CDR2 SYGVKD. There are 15 residues in the CDR3.

The chain uses TRBV5-1 and TRBJ2-7; 7 bases line up with TRBD1. Per the germline V gene, CDR1 is SGHRS and CDR2 is YFSETQ. This CDR3 spans 16 amino acids. Trimming took 0 bases from V and 2 from J; bases not matched to a gene: 8. In DNA, the CDR3 is TGCGCCAGCAGCTTGGCGACAGGGACGATCCCCTACGAGCAGTACTTC. It is translated as CASSLATGTIPYEQYF.

V gene TRBV30 combines with J gene TRBJ2-5, with D possibly TRBD1 on 5 matching bases. Germline CDR1 GTSNPN, CDR2 SVGIG (reference sequence). CDR3 length: 18 residues. V gave up 0 bases and J gave up 1 base, with 21 bases separating them. The CDR3 loop is CAWSVGAPFSTRQETQYF. The CDR3 bases are TGTGCCTGGAGTGTAGGGGCCCCTTTTTCAACGCGCCAAGAGACCCAGTACTTC.

This clone was seen more than once but under ten times. The J gene is TRBJ2-3, the V gene TRBV13; D perhaps matches TRBD2 (6 bases). Between the trimmed V and J ends, which lost 5 bases and 2 bases, there was a span of 11 bases. The CDR3 runs 14 residues. CDR1 is PRHDT and CDR2 is FYEKMQ in the germline V gene (reference sequence). CDR3 sequence: CASSRGLFTDTQYF. CDR3 coding DNA: TGTGCCAGCAGCCGGGGACTTTTCACAGATACGCAGTATTTT.

This clone was seen only once. J is TRBJ2-7 and V is TRBV5-1; 7 nucleotides line up with TRBD1. J lost 7 bases, V lost 4 bases, and 8 bases had no gene match. The CDR3 is 13 amino acids. Germline-derived CDR1 and CDR2 are SGHRS and YFSETQ. CDR3 sequence reads: CASSLGTVSEQYF. CDR3 DNA sequence: TGCGCCAGCAGCCTCGGGACAGTTAGTGAGCAGTACTTC.

A note on this clone: At one end, the junction sequence differs from germline, possibly due to a read error. The rearrangement uses TRBV6-1 and TRBJ1-2; no clear D. CDR3 size: 10 residues. In germline, CDR1 is MNHNS, CDR2 SASEGT. CDR3 bases: TGTGCCAGCAGTTTTCCTGTTTATTACTTC. It codes for CASSFPVYYF.

This chain links TRBV5-1 with TRBJ2-2, with a possible D match to TRBD1 (5 bases). Deletions cut 2 bases from V and 4 bases from J, with 9 bases between. The CDR3 has 14 residues. In germline, CDR1 is SGHRS, CDR2 YFSETQ. CDR3 protein: CASSFKGPTGELFF. The CDR3 DNA reads TGCGCCAGCAGCTTCAAGGGGCCCACCGGGGAGCTGTTTTTT. Full variable domain (outside the CDR3, taken from reference TRBV5-1 and TRBJ2-2): KAGVTQTPRYLIKTRGQQVTLSCSPISGHRSVSWYQQTPGQGLQFLFEYFSETQRNKGNFPGRFSGRQFSNSRSEMNVSTLELGDSALYLCASSFKGPTGELFFGEGSRLTVL.